This T cell receptor beta chain was found in a study of cytomegalovirus exposure and HLA in healthy donors. CDR3 length: 16 residues. Germline V gene sequence: CDR1 MNHEY, CDR2 SVGAGI. The germline V and J ends were trimmed by 0 bases and 0 bases, with 12 bases remaining between them. Regarding this clone: Antigen specificity is unknown.

Points from the study as a whole: Earlier analysis yielded a pattern in which most TCR beta V segments were productive about 90% or about 30% of the time. In a later analysis, common viral pathogens appeared linked to several of the most significant clusters.

With 60 Vbeta and 13 Jbeta primers, the PCR was carried out. Clones were sequenced by immunoSEQ multiplex PCR, and TCRdb holds only the in-frame ones, with some missing. This sample carries about 160,000 clones, approximately 75% of them seen once, and the ten largest clones take about 3.8%. Sequencing was carried out using PBMCs. The clonotype originates from a man aged 30-40 years in good health and CMV-seropositive. The V and J genes are TRBV6-5 and TRBJ2-7; a possible D gene is TRBD2 (5 bases). In DNA, the CDR3 is TGTGCCAGCAGTTACTCCCCGGGAAGGGACTCCTACGAGCAGTACTTC. It encodes CASSYSPGRDSYEQYF.